This TCR beta chain was sequenced in a study of OX40 agonist ivuxolimab in advanced cancers. Study overall: Mean age roughly 65 years, range roughly 23 to 79; 82.7% male.

Libraries were prepared by immunoSEQ multiplex PCR; TCRdb keeps only in-frame clonotypes and omits some of them. The sample carries around 53,000 clones, 93% recorded once. This clone was detected only once. The germline CDR1 and CDR2 sequences are SGHNT and YYREEE (reference sequence). The CDR3 has 14 amino acids. Trimming shortened V by 4 bases and J by 0 bases, and 10 bases separated the two germline ends. The sequencing here drew on CD4+ or CD8+ T cells sorted from blood, taken in a trial of the OX40 agonist ivuxolimab. The clonotype comes from an adult with an advanced solid tumor such as melanoma, head and neck, liver or kidney cancer. The rearrangement links TRBV5-4 to TRBJ1-2, with D tentatively TRBD1 (5 bases). CDR3 loop: CASSPDIPNYGYTF. The CDR3 DNA reads TGTGCCAGCAGCCCGGACATCCCTAACTATGGCTACACCTTC.